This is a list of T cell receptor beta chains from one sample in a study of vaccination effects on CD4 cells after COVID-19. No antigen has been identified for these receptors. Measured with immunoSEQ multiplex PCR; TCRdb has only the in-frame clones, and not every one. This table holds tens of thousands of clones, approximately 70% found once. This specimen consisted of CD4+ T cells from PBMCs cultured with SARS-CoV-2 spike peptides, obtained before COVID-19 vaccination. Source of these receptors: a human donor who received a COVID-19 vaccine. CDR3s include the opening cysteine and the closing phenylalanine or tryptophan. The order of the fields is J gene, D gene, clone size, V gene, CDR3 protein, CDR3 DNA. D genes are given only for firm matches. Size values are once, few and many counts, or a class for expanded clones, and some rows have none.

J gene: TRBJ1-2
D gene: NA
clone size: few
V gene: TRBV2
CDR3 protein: CASRTAAIYGYTF
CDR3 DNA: TGTGCCAGTCGGACAGCTGCAATTTATGGCTACACCTTC

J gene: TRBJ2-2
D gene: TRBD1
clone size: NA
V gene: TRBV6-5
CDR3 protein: CASSPRTGGSGELFF
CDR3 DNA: TGTGCCAGCAGCCCCCGGACAGGGGGAAGCGGGGAGCTGTTTTTT

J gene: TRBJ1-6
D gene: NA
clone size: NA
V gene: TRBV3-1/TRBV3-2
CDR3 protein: CASSQVGRGLSPLHF
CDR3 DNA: TGTGCCAGCAGCCAAGTGGGACGGGGGTTATCACCCCTCCACTTT

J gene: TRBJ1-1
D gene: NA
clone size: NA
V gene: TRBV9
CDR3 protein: CASSFGTVNTEAFF
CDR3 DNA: TGTGCCAGCAGTTTCGGGACCGTGAACACTGAAGCTTTCTTT

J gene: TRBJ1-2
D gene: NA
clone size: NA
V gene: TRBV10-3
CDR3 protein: CAISGPGRKSLYGYTF
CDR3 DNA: TGTGCCATCAGTGGTCCCGGGAGGAAATCACTTTATGGCTACACCTTC

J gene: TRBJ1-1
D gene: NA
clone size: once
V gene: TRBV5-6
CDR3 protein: CASSFSSEAFF
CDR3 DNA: TGTGCCAGCAGCTTCAGCTCTGAAGCTTTCTTT

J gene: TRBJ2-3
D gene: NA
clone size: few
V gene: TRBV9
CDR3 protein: CASSVDVGRTGTQYF
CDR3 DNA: TGTGCCAGCAGCGTAGATGTCGGGCGGACGGGCACGCAGTATTTT

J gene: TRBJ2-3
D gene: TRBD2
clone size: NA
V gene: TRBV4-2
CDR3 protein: CASSQAPTSGGAVGTQYF
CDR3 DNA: TGTGCCAGCAGCCAAGCACCAACTAGCGGGGGGGCCGTGGGTACGCAGTATTTT

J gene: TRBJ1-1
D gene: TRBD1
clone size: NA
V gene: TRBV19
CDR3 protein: CASSRDRDTEAFF
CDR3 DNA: TGTGCCAGTAGTCGCGACAGGGACACTGAAGCTTTCTTT

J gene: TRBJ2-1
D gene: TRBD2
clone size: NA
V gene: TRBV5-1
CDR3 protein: CASRTTGGANYNEQFF
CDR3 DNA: TGCGCCAGCAGGACGACGGGGGGAGCAAACTACAATGAGCAGTTCTTC

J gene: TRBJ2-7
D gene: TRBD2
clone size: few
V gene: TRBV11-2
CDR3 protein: CASSSLSGGEYEQYF
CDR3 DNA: TGTGCCAGCAGCTCCCTTAGCGGGGGGGAGTACGAGCAGTACTTC

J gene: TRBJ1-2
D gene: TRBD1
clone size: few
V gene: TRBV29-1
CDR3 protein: CSVAQDRGSGYTF
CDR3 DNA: TGCAGCGTCGCTCAGGACAGGGGATCTGGCTACACCTTC

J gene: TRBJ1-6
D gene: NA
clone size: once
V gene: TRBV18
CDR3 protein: CASSPIPGAGDNSPLHF
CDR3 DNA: TGTGCCAGCTCACCTATACCGGGGGCGGGGGATAATTCACCCCTCCACTTT

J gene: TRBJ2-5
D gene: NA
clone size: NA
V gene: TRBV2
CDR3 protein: CASSEMGETQYF
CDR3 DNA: TGTGCCAGCAGTGAAATGGGGGAGACCCAGTACTTC

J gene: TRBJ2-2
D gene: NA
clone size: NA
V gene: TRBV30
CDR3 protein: CAWSVTGGLGELFF
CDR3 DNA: TGTGCCTGGAGTGTAACCGGGGGTCTCGGGGAGCTGTTTTTT

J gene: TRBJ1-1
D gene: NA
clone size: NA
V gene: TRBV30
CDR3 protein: CAWTRQVEAFF
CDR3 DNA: TGTGCCTGGACCCGACAAGTCGAAGCTTTCTTT

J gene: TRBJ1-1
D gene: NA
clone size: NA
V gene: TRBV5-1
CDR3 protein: CASRGMGGYATEAFF
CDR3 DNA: TGCGCCAGCAGGGGCATGGGGGGATACGCGACTGAAGCTTTCTTT

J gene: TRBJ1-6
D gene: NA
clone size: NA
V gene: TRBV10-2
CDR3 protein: CASSEDATRSPLHF
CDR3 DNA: TGCGCCAGCAGTGAGGACGCTACACGATCACCCCTCCACTTT

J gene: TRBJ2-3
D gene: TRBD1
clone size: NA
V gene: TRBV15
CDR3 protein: CATSRDRRDRGRTDTQYF
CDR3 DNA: TGTGCCACCAGCAGAGATCGTAGGGACAGGGGGCGAACAGATACGCAGTATTTT

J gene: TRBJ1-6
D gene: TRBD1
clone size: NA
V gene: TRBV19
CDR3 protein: CASNRQGFSGSYNSPLHF
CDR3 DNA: TGTGCCAGTAACCGACAGGGATTTTCAGGCTCCTATAATTCACCCCTCCACTTT

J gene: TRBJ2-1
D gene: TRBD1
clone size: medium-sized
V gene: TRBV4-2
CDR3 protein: CASSQDRAYNEQFF
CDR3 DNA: TGTGCCAGCAGCCAGGACAGGGCTTACAATGAGCAGTTCTTC

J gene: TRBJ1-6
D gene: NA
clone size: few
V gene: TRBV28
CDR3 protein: CASVGAASSYNSPLHF
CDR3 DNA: TGTGCCAGCGTTGGGGCAGCGAGCTCCTATAATTCACCCCTCCACTTT

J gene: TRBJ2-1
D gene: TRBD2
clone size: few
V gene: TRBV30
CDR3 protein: CAWSRDYQPYNEQFF
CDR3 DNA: TGTGCCTGGAGTAGGGACTACCAGCCGTACAATGAGCAGTTCTTC

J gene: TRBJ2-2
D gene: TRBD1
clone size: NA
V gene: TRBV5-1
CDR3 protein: CASRPGQGDTGELFF
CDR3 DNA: TGCGCCAGCAGACCGGGACAGGGGGATACCGGGGAGCTGTTTTTT

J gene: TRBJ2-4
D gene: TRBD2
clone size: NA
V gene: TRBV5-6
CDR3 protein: CASSPAVGGSTWYF
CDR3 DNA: TGTGCCAGCAGCCCTGCGGTAGGCGGGAGTACTTGGTACTTC

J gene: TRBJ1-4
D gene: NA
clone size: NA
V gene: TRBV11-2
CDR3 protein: CASSPSHNEKLFF
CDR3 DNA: TGTGCCAGCAGCCCCTCGCATAATGAAAAACTGTTTTTT

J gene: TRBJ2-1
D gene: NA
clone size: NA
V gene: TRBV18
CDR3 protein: CASSPGWGANNEQFF
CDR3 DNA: TGTGCCAGCTCACCAGGGTGGGGGGCAAACAATGAGCAGTTCTTC

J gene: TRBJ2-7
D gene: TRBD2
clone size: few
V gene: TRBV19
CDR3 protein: CASSLAGGLGEQYF
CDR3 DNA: TGTGCCAGTAGTCTGGCGGGAGGTCTCGGGGAGCAGTACTTC

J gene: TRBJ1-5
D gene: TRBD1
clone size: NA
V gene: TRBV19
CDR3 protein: CASSTRQGSQPQHF
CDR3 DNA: TGTGCCAGTAGTACTCGACAGGGAAGCCAGCCCCAGCATTTT

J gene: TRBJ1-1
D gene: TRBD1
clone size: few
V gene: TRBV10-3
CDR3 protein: CAADPGQGVNTEAFF
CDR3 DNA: TGTGCCGCCGACCCGGGACAGGGGGTGAACACTGAAGCTTTCTTT

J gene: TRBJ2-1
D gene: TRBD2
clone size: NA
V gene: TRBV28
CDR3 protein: CASSVGGRGSYNEQFF
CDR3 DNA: TGTGCCAGCAGTGTTGGAGGGCGGGGGTCCTACAATGAGCAGTTCTTC

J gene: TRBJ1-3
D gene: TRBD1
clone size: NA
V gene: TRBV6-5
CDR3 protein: CASSFTGAGNTIYF
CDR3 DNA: TGTGCCAGCAGTTTCACAGGGGCTGGAAACACCATATATTTT

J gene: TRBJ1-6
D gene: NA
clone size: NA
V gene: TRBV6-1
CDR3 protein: CASRGTSGSPLHF
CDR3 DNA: TGTGCCAGCAGGGGGACATCCGGGTCACCCCTCCACTTT

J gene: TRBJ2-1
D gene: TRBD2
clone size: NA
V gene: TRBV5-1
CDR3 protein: CASSLEMAGGAGEQFF
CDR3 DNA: TGCGCCAGCAGCTTGGAGATGGCGGGGGGGGCGGGTGAGCAGTTCTTC

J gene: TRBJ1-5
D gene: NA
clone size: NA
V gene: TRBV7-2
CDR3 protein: CASSLIYQPQHF
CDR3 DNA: TGTGCCAGCAGCTTAATATATCAGCCCCAGCATTTT

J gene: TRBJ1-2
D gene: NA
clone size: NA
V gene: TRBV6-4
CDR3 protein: CASRQGLGGYTF
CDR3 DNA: TGTGCCAGCAGACAGGGATTGGGTGGCTACACCTTC

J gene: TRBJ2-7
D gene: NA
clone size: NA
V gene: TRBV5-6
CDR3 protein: CASSLRQFSEQYF
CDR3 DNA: TGTGCCAGCAGCTTGCGGCAGTTTAGCGAGCAGTACTTC

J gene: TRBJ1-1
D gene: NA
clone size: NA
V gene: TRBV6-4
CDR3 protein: CASSADPQGTEAFF
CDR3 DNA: TGTGCCAGCAGTGCGGACCCACAGGGAACTGAAGCTTTCTTT

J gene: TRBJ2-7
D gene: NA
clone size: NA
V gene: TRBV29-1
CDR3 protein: CSVSPGQGAYEQYF
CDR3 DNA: TGCAGCGTTTCTCCTGGGCAGGGTGCCTACGAGCAGTACTTC

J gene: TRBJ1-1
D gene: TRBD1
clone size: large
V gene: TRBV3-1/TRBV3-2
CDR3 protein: CASSQPTGGTEAFF
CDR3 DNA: TGTGCCAGCAGCCAACCGACAGGGGGGACTGAAGCTTTCTTT

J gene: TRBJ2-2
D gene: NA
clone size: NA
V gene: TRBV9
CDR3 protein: CASSALPQFRTGELFF
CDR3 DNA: TGTGCCAGCAGCGCCCTCCCACAGTTCCGCACCGGGGAGCTGTTTTTT

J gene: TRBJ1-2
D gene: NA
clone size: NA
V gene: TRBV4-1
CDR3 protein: CASSPGVTGFYGYTF
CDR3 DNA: TGCGCCAGCAGCCCCGGGGTTACAGGATTCTATGGCTACACCTTC

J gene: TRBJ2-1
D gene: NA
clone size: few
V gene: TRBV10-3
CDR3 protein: CAISTAQNEQFF
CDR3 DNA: TGTGCCATCAGCACCGCCCAGAATGAGCAGTTCTTC

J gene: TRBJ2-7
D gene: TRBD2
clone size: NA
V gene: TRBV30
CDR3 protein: CAWGLAGRTYEQYF
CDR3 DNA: TGTGCCTGGGGACTAGCGGGACGTACCTACGAGCAGTACTTC

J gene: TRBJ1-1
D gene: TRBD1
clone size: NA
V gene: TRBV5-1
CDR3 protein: CASSGGTGNTEAFF
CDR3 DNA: TGCGCCAGCAGCGGGGGGACAGGTAACACTGAAGCTTTCTTT

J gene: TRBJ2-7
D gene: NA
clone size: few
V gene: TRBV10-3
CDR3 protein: CAIRRAGDEQYF
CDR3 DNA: TGTGCCATCCGTCGAGCGGGCGACGAGCAGTACTTC

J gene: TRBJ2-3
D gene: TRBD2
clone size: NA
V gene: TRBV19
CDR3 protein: CASSMRSVTSGKTNTQYF
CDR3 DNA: TGTGCCAGTAGTATGAGATCGGTGACTAGCGGGAAAACAAATACGCAGTATTTT

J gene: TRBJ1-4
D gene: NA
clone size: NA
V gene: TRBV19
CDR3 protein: CASSIWAIGEKLFF
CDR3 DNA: TGTGCCAGTAGTATATGGGCCATTGGAGAAAAACTGTTTTTT

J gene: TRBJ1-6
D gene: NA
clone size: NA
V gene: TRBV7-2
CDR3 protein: CASSLGGWRSPLHF
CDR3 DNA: TGTGCCAGCAGCTTAGGGGGGTGGCGGTCACCCCTCCACTTT

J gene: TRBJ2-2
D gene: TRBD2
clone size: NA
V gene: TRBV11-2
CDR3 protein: CASSRRVERGRTGELFF
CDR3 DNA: TGTGCCAGCAGCCGTCGGGTCGAGCGGGGGCGGACCGGGGAGCTGTTTTTT

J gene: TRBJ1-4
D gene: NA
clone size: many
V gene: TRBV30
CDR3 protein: CAWRRKGRSNEKLFF
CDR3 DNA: TGTGCCTGGAGGCGGAAGGGGAGATCTAATGAAAAACTGTTTTTT

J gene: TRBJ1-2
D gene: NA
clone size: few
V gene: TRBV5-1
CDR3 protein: CASRQGLIENYGYTF
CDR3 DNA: TGCGCCAGCAGGCAGGGACTTATAGAGAACTATGGCTACACCTTC

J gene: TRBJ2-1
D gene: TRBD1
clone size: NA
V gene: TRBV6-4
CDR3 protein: CASSRDRLTNEQFF
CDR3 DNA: TGTGCCAGCAGCCGGGACAGGCTGACCAATGAGCAGTTCTTC

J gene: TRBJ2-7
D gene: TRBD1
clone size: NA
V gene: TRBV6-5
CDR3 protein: CAGRTGPMGYEQYF
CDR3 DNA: TGTGCCGGTCGGACAGGGCCGATGGGCTACGAGCAGTACTTC